Below are 15 T cell receptor beta chains sequenced from a single sample in a study of shared clonotypes between healthy human individuals. Measured with immunoSEQ multiplex PCR; TCRdb has only the in-frame clones, and not every one. The sample consists of some 2,100,000 clones, about 92% of them appearing once. As defined, naive CD8 cells were CD45RO-negative and positively selected for CCR7, with terminally differentiated effector memory CD45RA+ cells excluded. Sample: naive CD8+ T cells from PBMCs. The receptor set was obtained from a man between 18 and 35 years old in good health. Some clones in this sample may be carry-over from other donors' samples.

About this clone: The sample carries other DNA sequences with the same CDR3. In DNA, the CDR3 is TGTGCCAGCAGCCCCACGGGGGGTTCCTACAATGAGCAGTTCTTC. Its translation: CASSPTGGSYNEQFF. The V gene is TRBV9, the J gene TRBJ2-1; 7 positions agree with TRBD2. CDR3 length: 15 amino acids. Germline CDR1 SGDLS, CDR2 YYNGEE. Trimming cost V 4 bases and J 1 base; bases outside gene matches: 5. Supplemented by reference TRBV9 and TRBJ2-1, the full variable domain reads DSGVTQTPKHLITATGQRVTLRCSPRSGDLSVYWYQQSLDQGLQFLIQYYNGEERAKGNILERFSAQQFPDLHSELNLSSLELGDSALYFCASSPTGGSYNEQFFGPGTRLTVL.

The genes are TRBV28 and TRBJ2-2; D unresolved. V lost 6 bases to trimming and J lost 7 bases, with 15 bases between them. From germline, CDR1 is MDHEN and CDR2 SYDVKM. This CDR3 is built from 14 residues. Here the CDR3 DNA reads TGTGCCAGCAGCTTAATTGGTTCTGACGGGGAGCTGTTTTTT. Protein sequence: CASSLIGSDGELFF. Full variable domain (remainder filled in from reference TRBV28 and TRBJ2-2): DVKVTQSSRYLVKRTGEKVFLECVQDMDHENMFWYRQDPGLGLRLIYFSYDVKMKEKGDIPEGYSVSREKKERFSLILESASTNQTSMYLCASSLIGSDGELFFGEGSRLTVL.

The chain combines TRBV13 with TRBJ2-7; D is uncertain. The length of the CDR3 is 11 residues. Germline assignment: CDR1 PRHDT and CDR2 FYEKMQ (reference sequence). V lost 2 bases, J lost 5 bases, and 4 bases lay in between. The CDR3: CASSLSHEQYF. Written as DNA, the CDR3 is TGTGCCAGCAGCTTAAGCCACGAGCAGTACTTC.

The rearrangement joins TRBV9 to TRBJ2-6, with TRBD1 identical over 8 bases. Trimming took 0 bases from V and 2 from J; bases not matched to a gene: 4. There are 17 residues in the CDR3. Germline loops: CDR1 SGDLS, CDR2 YYNGEE. As DNA, the CDR3 is TGTGCCAGCAGCGTAGCTAAACAGGGGGCTGGGGCCAACGTCCTGACTTTC. Its translation: CASSVAKQGAGANVLTF.

This clone has only a few counts. This sample includes further DNA sequences coding for the same CDR3. The CDR3 here is CASSFSYEQYF. CDR3 sequence (DNA): TGTGCCAGCAGCTTCTCCTACGAGCAGTACTTC. This chain links TRBV5-6 with TRBJ2-7; D is ambiguous. CDR1 and CDR2 from the germline V gene are SGHDT and YYEEEE. Trimming shortened V by 2 bases and J by 0 bases, and 0 bases separated the two germline ends. The CDR3 runs 11 residues.

V gene TRBV19 combines with J gene TRBJ2-7; 9 nucleotides align to TRBD1. The V gene end was trimmed by 10 bases and the J gene end by 5 bases; junction bases not matched to a gene: 9. The CDR3 loop spans 13 amino acids. CDR1 LNHDA and CDR2 SQIVND come from the germline V gene (reference sequence). CDR3 nucleotides: TGTGCCACCCGGGCTAGACAGGGGGACGAGCAGTACTTC. Translated, it gives CATRARQGDEQYF.

The chain joins TRBV5-1 to TRBJ2-7, with TRBD1 identical over 10 bases. V was clipped by 3 bases and J by 5 bases; unmatched bases: 8. Germline V CDR1 and CDR2: SGHRS, YFSETQ. The CDR3 is made up of 15 amino acids. The CDR3 region has the DNA TGCGCCAGCAGCTCAGCTGGGACAGGGGTCCACGAGCAGTACTTC. Its protein is CASSSAGTGVHEQYF.

J is TRBJ1-2 and V is TRBV7-9; a possible D gene is TRBD1 (6 bases). Trimming removed 7 bases from V and 5 bases from J, with 23 bases in between. Germline lookup yields CDR1 SEHNR and CDR2 FQNEAQ (reference sequence). This CDR3 region has 16 residues. The CDR3 protein is CASTTPRGPRQYGYTF. The CDR3 bases are TGTGCCAGCACCACACCCAGGGGCCCCCGACAGTATGGCTACACCTTC.

The CDR3 protein is CASGLFRQGSNIQYF. The CDR3 DNA reads as TGTGCTAGTGGTTTGTTCCGGCAGGGGAGTAACATTCAGTACTTC. The chain recombines TRBV12-5 with TRBJ2-4; the D gene is possibly TRBD1 (6 bases). Trimming took off 2 bases at V and 7 bases at J, with 15 bases between the two ends. CDR3 length: 15 residues. From germline, CDR1 is LGHNT and CDR2 FRNRAP. Full variable domain (outside the CDR3, taken from reference TRBV12-5 and TRBJ2-4): DARVTQTPRHKVTEMGQEVTMRCQPILGHNTVFWYRQTMMQGLELLAYFRNRAPLDDSGMPKDRFSAEMPDATLATLKIQPSEPRDSAVYFCASGLFRQGSNIQYFGAGTRLSVL.

The chain joins TRBV4-3 to TRBJ1-1; D gene unclear. The CDR3 runs 15 residues. Trimming removed 0 bases from V and 4 bases from J, with 12 bases in between. Germline V CDR1 and CDR2: LGHNA, YSLEER. The CDR3 sequence is CASSQDGLGSTEAFF. CDR3 nucleotides: TGCGCCAGCAGCCAAGATGGGTTGGGGAGCACTGAAGCTTTCTTT.

The chain employs TRBV11-3 and TRBJ2-2; D could derive from TRBD1 or TRBD2 (6 bases each). The CDR3 sequence is 16 residues long. The ends were cut back, 5 bases at V and 1 base at J, with 14 bases in the middle. CDR1 and CDR2 (germline): SGHNT, YENEEA. The CDR3 spells CASSRRGGQNTGELFF. CDR3 coding DNA: TGTGCCAGCAGCCGAAGAGGGGGGCAGAACACCGGGGAGCTGTTTTTT.

The chain combines TRBV7-9 with TRBJ2-3; 8 nucleotides line up with TRBD1. Germline-derived CDR1 and CDR2 are SEHNR and FQNEAQ (reference sequence). The CDR3 consists of 15 residues. Trimming cost V 5 bases and J 4 bases; bases outside gene matches: 8. The CDR3 sequence is CASSPARTGSDTQYF. CDR3 nucleotides: TGTGCCAGCAGCCCGGCAAGGACAGGGTCAGATACGCAGTATTTT. The variable domain in full, with the rest retrieved from reference TRBV7-9 and TRBJ2-3, is DTGVSQNPRHKITKRGQNVTFRCDPISEHNRLYWYRQTLGQGPEFLTYFQNEAQLEKSRLLSDRFSAERPKGSFSTLEIQRTEQGDSAMYLCASSPARTGSDTQYFGPGTRLTVL.

The rearrangement links TRBV4-1 to TRBJ2-1; D unresolved. This CDR3 comprises 13 residues. The V and J ends lost 0 bases and 9 bases respectively, with 9 bases between them. The germline V gene encodes CDR1 MGHRA and CDR2 YSYEKL. CDR3 in DNA: TGCGCCAGCAGCCAAGATTCAAACCCTGAGCAGTTCTTC. Translation: CASSQDSNPEQFF.

The V gene is TRBV5-1, the J gene TRBJ2-7, with TRBD2 matching over 8 bases. CDR3 length: 17 residues. The V gene's germline CDR1 is SGHRS and CDR2 YFSETQ. V lost 0 bases and J lost 2; bases outside the gene matches: 10. The CDR3 DNA reads as TGCGCCAGCAGCTTGGGCTATGGCGGGGGGTTCACCTACGAGCAGTACTTC. Its protein product is CASSLGYGGGFTYEQYF.

The chain couples TRBV27 to TRBJ1-2; possibly TRBD1 for D (5 bases). Germline CDR1 and CDR2: MNHEY and SMNVEV (reference sequence). Trimming left V 6 bases short and J 0 bases short, with 14 bases between. This CDR3 has 15 residues. The CDR3 nucleotides read TGTGCCAGCAGGGGACTTGAAGGAGCTAACTATGGCTACACCTTC. This sequence encodes CASRGLEGANYGYTF.